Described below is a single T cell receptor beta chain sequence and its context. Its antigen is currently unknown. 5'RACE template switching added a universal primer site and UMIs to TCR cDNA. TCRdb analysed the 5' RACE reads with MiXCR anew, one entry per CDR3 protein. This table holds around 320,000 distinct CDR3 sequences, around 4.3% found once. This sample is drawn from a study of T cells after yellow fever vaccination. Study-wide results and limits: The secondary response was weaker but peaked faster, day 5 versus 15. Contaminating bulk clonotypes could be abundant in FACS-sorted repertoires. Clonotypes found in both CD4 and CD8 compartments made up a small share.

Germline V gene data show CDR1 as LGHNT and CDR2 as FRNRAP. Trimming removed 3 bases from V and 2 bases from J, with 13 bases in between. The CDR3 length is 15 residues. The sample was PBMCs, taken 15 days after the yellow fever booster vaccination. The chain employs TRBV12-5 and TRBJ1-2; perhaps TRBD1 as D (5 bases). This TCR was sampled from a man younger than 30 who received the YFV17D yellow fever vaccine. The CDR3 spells CASGLWHQGNYGYTF. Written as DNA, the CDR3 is TGTGCTAGTGGTTTATGGCACCAGGGAAACTATGGCTACACCTTC.